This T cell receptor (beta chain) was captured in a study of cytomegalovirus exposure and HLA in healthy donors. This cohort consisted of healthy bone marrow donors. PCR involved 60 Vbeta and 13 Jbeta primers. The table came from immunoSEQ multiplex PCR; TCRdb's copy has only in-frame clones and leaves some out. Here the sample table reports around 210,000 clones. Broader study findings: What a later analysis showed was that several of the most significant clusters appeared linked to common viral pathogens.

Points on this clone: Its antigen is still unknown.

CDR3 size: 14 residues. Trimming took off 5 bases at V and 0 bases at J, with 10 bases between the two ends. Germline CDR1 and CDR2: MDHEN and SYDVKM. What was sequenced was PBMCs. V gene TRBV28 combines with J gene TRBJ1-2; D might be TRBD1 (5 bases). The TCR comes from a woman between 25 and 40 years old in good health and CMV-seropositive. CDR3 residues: CASSPATANYGYTF. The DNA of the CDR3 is TGTGCCAGCAGTCCTGCGACAGCTAACTATGGCTACACCTTC.